The present entry profiles one TCR beta chain with its context. This CDR3 fails to terminate in the conserved phenylalanine or tryptophan, so it likely reflects a read error. J was trimmed by 4 bases and V by 9 bases; bases with no gene match: 6. This CDR3 is 12 amino acids long. Three rounds of nested PCR, following a modified ARM-PCR protocol, produced the TCRbeta library. TCRdb called the multiplex PCR reads again in MiXCR, with one record for every CDR3 protein. The data show some 80,000 distinct CDR3 sequences, over 60% seen once. This entry comes from a study of tumor and adjacent non-tumor tissue in lung cancer. This sample's RNA came from whole unsorted tissue. The normal lung tissue was taken more than 3 cm from the tumor edge.

The sequencing sample was made of distant non-tumor lung tissue. V and J are TRBV12-3 or TRBV12-4 and TRBJ2-7, with 7 bases aligning to TRBD2. This clonotype originated in a man in his sixties or seventies with non-small cell lung cancer. CDR3 coding DNA: TGTGCCAGTGGTTTGGGAGGGTACGAGCAGTACTTA. This codes for CASGLGGYEQYL.